A single T cell receptor (beta chain) is shown here with its context. This specimen belongs to a study of blood T cell repertoires in COVID-19. Study context: Sample material is recorded as cDNA or gDNA derived from T cells, B-cell-depleted T cells, or PBMCs.

The method was immunoSEQ multiplex PCR; TCRdb's version includes in-frame clones alone and lacks a portion of them. The table includes 150,000 to 200,000 clones, 82% detected once. A Seattle source enrolled patients during active infection and followed them longitudinally. Sequenced: peripheral blood. The TCR originated in a woman in her 40s with COVID-19, enrolled during active disease.

The CDR3 sequence is CASSGQSNQPQHF. CDR3 bases: TGTGCCAGCAGTGGTCAAAGCAATCAGCCCCAGCATTTT. The chain carries TRBV2 and TRBJ1-5, with D unresolved. The CDR3 has 13 amino acids. Germline CDR1 and CDR2: SNHLY and FYNNEI. V was cut by 4 bases and J by 1 base, with 5 bases left in between.